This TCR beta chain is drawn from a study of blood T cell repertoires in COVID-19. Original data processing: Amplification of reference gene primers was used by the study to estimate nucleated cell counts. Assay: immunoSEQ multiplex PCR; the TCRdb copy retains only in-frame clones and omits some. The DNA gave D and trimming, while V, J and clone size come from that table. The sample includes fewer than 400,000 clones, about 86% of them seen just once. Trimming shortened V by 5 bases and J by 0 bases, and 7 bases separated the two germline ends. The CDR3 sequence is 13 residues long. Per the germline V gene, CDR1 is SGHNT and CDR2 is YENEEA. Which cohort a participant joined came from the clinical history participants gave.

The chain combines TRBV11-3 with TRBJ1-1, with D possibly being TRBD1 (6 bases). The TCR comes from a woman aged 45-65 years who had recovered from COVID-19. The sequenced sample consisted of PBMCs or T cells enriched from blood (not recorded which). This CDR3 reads CASSRTVNTEAFF. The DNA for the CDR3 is TGTGCCAGCAGCAGGACAGTGAACACTGAAGCTTTCTTT.